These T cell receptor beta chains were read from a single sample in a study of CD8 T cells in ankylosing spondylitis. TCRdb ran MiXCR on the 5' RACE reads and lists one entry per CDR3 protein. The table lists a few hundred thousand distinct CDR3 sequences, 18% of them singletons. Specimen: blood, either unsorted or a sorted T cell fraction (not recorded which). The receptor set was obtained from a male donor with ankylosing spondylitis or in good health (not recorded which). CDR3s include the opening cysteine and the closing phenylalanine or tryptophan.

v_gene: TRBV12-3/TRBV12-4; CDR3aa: CASSLHHRSGRTYNEQFF
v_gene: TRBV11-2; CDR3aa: CASSYPGLGGDEQFF
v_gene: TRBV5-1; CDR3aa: CASSLDHPGQGYGYTF
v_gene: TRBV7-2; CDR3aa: CASSLQPTGNTIYF
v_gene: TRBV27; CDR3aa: CASSLSSWTVSEAFF
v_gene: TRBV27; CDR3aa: CASSLRGNSNQPQHF
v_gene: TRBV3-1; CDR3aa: CASSQGLAYYEQYF
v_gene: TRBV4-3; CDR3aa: CASSQDTAGSYEQYF
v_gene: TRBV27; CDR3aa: CASSLSFRATEAFF
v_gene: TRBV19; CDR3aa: CASSAFTDTQYF
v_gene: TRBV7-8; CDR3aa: CASSPGMGQDNYGYTF
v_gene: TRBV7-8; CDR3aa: CASSPPLGGENIQYF
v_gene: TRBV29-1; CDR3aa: CSVPAGTSGYSYNEQFF
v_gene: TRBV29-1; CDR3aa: CSVEGGTSNSYEQYF
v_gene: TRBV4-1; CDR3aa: CASSQEGRGAYEQYF
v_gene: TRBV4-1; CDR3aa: CASSPGQGMNPQHF
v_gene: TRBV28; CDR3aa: CASSLDVPGELFF
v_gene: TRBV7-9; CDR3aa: CASSLAWDGNSYEQYF
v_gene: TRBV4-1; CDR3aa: CASSQERAHYGYTF
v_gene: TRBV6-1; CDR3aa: CASSEGSGPETQYF
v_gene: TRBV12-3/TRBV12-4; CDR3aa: CASSPGQHYEQYF
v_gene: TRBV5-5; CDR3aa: CASRPPGDPPDTQYF
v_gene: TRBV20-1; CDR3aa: CSARRPGSSYEQYF
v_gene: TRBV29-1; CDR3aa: CSAQTVNTGELFF
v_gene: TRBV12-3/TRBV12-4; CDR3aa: CASTPIGSRSTGELFF
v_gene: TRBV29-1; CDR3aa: CSVGQGDGYTF
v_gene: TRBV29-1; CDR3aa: CSVEVTSGSPYF
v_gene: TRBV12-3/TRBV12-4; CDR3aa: CASSSLPTSTDTQYF
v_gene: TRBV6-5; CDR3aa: CASSYQGGPYPNYGYTF
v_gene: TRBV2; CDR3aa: CASSEEVAGVDEQFF
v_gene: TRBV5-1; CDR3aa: CASSPIGDTYEQYF
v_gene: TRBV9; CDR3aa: CASSVETGALGGYTF
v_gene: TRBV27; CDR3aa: CASSGGPYNEQFF